This TCR beta chain comes out of a study of metastatic and nonmetastatic thyroid tumors. On the study more broadly: Repertoire comparisons spanned blood and tumor or nodule tissue from malignant and benign thyroid patients.

Many counts were recorded for this clone. No antigen is known for it. General study points: In blood and tumor, TCR beta diversity was reportedly significantly higher in malignant thyroid tumors than in benign nodules.

Per germline, CDR1 LGHDT and CDR2 YNNKEL (reference sequence). Trimming shortened V by 0 bases and J by 8 bases, and 19 bases separated the two germline ends. The CDR3 consists of 16 residues. Every patient was untreated before thyroid surgery. In the original analysis: Using the CDR3 differences seen across clinicopathological groups, the authors built a distant-metastasis classifier for papillary thyroid cancer, which was meant to discriminate distant-metastatic patients. TCRdb re-called the PCR reads via MiXCR. TCRdb assigned the V and J calls; the authors' analysis was not used. The data show some 84,000 clones, about 9.1% seen once.

This receptor was obtained from a female donor with papillary thyroid cancer or a benign thyroid nodule (not recorded which). Some clones in this sample may be carry-over from other donors' samples. The genes are TRBV3-1 and TRBJ1-2, with a possible D match to TRBD1 (5 bases). Sequencing was performed on blood. CDR3 sequence reads: CASSQDMVQEILGYTF. CDR3 sequence (DNA): TGTGCCAGCAGCCAAGATATGGTACAGGAGATTTTGGGCTACACCTTC. Complete variable domain (other parts from reference TRBV3-1 and TRBJ1-2): DTAVSQTPKYLVTQMGNDKSIKCEQNLGHDTMYWYKQDSKKFLKIMFSYNNKELIINETVPNRFSPKSPDKAHLNLHINSLELGDSAVYFCASSQDMVQEILGYTFGSGTRLTVV.